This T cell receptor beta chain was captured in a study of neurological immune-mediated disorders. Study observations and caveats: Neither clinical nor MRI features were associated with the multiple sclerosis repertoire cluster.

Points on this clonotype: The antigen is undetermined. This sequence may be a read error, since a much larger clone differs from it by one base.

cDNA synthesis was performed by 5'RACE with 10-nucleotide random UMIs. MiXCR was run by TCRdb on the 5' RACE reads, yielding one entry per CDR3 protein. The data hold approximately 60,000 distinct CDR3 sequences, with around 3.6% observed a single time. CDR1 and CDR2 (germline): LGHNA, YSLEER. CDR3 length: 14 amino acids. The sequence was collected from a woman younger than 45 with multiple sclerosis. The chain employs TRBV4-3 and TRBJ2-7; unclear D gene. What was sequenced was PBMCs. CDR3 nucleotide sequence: TGCGCCAGCAGCCAAGATCGGGTACTCCACGATCAGTACTTC. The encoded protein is CASSQDRVLHDQYF.